This T cell receptor beta chain was sequenced during a study of T cells in Graves' hyperthyroidism and ophthalmopathy. This clonotype has a count of ten or more. The antigen is unknown. Regarding the study as a whole: Most thyroid clonotypes expanded above 0.001 appeared in blood too. Before onset, ophthalmopathy was predicted by the model a median 6.5 months earlier.

Template material for amplifying TCR beta CDR3 regions consisted of RNA transcripts. When the TCR CDR3 underwent first-round RT-PCR, the HTBI primer set was used. TCRdb passed the multiplex PCR reads through MiXCR, listing each CDR3 protein once. The sample contains approximately 400,000 distinct CDR3 sequences, 11% to 15% of which appear only once. Patients affected by ophthalmopathy presented a Clinical Activity Score of at least 3, a NOSPECS grade of at least 4, and disease duration below 3 months. The germline V gene encodes CDR1 SEHNR and CDR2 FQNEAQ (reference sequence). Trimming stripped 1 base from V and 3 bases from J, with 10 bases between. The CDR3 extends over 14 amino acids.

J is TRBJ2-7 and V is TRBV7-9, with D possibly TRBD2 on 5 matching bases. The receptor was derived from a man aged 45-65 years with Graves' ophthalmopathy. Input material: blood. CDR3 amino acids: CASSLDGGRYEQYF. CDR3 DNA sequence: TGTGCCAGCAGCTTAGATGGAGGACGCTACGAGCAGTACTTC.